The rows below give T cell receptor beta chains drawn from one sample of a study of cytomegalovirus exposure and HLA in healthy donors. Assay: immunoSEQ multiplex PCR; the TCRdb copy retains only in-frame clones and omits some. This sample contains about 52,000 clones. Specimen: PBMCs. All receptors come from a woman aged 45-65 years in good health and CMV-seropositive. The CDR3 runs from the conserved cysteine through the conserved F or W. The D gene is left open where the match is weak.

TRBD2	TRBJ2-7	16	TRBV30	TGTGCCTGGAGGGCTAGCGGGATTTCGTCAATCTACGAGCAGTACTTC	CAWRASGISSIYEQYF
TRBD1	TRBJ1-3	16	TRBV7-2	TGTGCCAGCAGTCGTACAGGGGTATTCTCTGGAAACACCATATATTTT	CASSRTGVFSGNTIYF
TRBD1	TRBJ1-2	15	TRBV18	TGTGCCAGCTCACCGACAGGGGGCGCAAGCTATGGCTACACCTTC	CASSPTGGASYGYTF
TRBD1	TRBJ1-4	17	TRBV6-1	TGTGCCAGCAGTGCCCCGGGACAGGGATTCTTAAATGAAAAACTGTTTTTT	CASSAPGQGFLNEKLFF
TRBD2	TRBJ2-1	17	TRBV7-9	TGTGCCAGCAGCTTAGCTTCCCCGGGACTAGCGGGAAATGAGCAGTTCTTC	CASSLASPGLAGNEQFF
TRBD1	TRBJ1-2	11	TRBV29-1	TGCAGCGCAGACAGGGTCTATGGCTACACCTTC	CSADRVYGYTF
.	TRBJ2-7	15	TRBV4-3	TGCGCCAGCAGCCAAGATCCTGGCAGGGGAGGGGAGCAGTACTTC	CASSQDPGRGGEQYF
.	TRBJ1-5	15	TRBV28	TGTGCCAGCAGTTTTCAAGGTCAGGTGAAACAGCCCCAGCATTTT	CASSFQGQVKQPQHF
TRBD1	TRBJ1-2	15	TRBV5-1	TGCGCCAGCAGCTCTGATCCAGGGACAGGATCCGGCTACACCTTC	CASSSDPGTGSGYTF
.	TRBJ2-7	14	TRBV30	TGTGCCTGGAGTAGTTTCCTTTCCAGGGCCGAGCAGTACTTC	CAWSSFLSRAEQYF
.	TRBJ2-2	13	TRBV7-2	TGTGCCAGCAGCTTAGCCCTAACCGGGGAGCTGTTTTTT	CASSLALTGELFF
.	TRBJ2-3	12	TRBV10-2	TGCGCCAGCAGTGTAAGCGCAGATACGCAGTATTTT	CASSVSADTQYF
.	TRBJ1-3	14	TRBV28	TGTGCCAGCAGTTTTGGAGGTACTGGAAACACCATATATTTT	CASSFGGTGNTIYF
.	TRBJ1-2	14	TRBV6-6	TGTGCCAGCAGTTTAAGGCAGGGTAACTATGGCTACACCTTC	CASSLRQGNYGYTF
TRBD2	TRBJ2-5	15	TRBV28	TGTGCCAGCAGTGGGGCGGGAGCGAATCAAGAGACCCAGTACTTC	CASSGAGANQETQYF
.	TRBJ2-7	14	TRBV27	TGTGCCAGCAGTTTATTCAGGGGTTCCTACGAGCAGTACTTC	CASSLFRGSYEQYF
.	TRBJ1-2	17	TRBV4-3	TGCGCCAGCAGCCAAGATCTGGGGACACGGTCCTCCTATGGCTACACCTTC	CASSQDLGTRSSYGYTF
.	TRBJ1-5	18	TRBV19	TGTGCCAGTACCCCCGGGCGCCGAGGGGGTAGGAGCAATCAGCCCCAGCATTTT	CASTPGRRGGRSNQPQHF
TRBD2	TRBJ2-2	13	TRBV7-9	TGTGCCAGCAGTCCTAGCGGGTCCGGGGAGCTGTTTTTT	CASSPSGSGELFF
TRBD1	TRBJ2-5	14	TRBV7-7	TGTGCCAGCAGCCCGACAGGGAGAGGTGAGACCCAGTACTTC	CASSPTGRGETQYF
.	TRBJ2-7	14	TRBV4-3	TGCGCCAGCAGCCAAGAGGGGGGTACCTACGAGCAGTACTTC	CASSQEGGTYEQYF
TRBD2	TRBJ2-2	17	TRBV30	TGTGCCTGGAGTTCACAAGCGGGAGGGCCCCACACCGGGGAGCTGTTTTTT	CAWSSQAGGPHTGELFF
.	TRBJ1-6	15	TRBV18	TGTGCCAGCTCACCAGAACAGGGTGGTAATTCACCCCTCCACTTT	CASSPEQGGNSPLHF
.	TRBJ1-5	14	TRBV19	TGTGCCAGTAGTCGACAGAATAGCAATCAGCCCCAGCATTTT	CASSRQNSNQPQHF
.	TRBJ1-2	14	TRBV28	TGTGCCAGCAGCCCTGGTGGACAGCTCTATGGCTACACCTTC	CASSPGGQLYGYTF
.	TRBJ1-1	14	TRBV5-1	TGCGCCAGCAGCTTGGGGACAGCGAACACTGAAGCTTTCTTT	CASSLGTANTEAFF
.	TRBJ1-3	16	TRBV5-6	TGTGCCAGCAGCCCCCTACCGGGAGGGGCTGGAAACACCATATATTTT	CASSPLPGGAGNTIYF
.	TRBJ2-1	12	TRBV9	TGTGCCAGCAGCGTAGCTCCCAATGAGCAGTTCTTC	CASSVAPNEQFF